The present T cell receptor beta chain was sequenced within a study of shared clonotypes between healthy human individuals (dated by TCRdb to the early 2020s). About the full investigation: Three men and two women, aged 18 to 49 years, made up the cohort. To estimate repertoire size and how much clonotype sharing occurs between individuals, the study deeply sequenced the blood TCR repertoires of 5 or 6 healthy adults. To increase sequencing depth and limit assay-specific biases, different laboratories used diverse techniques to prepare libraries and sequence TCR repertoires. Each donor's leukapheresis produced roughly between roughly 0.85 and 9.5 billion PBMCs. For each donor, CD4 naive and CD4 memory were each given three plates, CD8 naive was given two plates, and CD8 memory was given one plate. Overall study outcomes, separate from this receptor: Sharing across a few donors was observed for about 5% of naive CD4, 3% to 3.5% of naive CD8, roughly 2.3% of memory CD4, and about 0.4% of memory CD8 clonotypes. Because the study included a small number of donors, the genetic and exposure-history diversity represented was limited. Only blood was sampled, and tissue TCR repertoires likely differ from those in blood. Pairwise subsampling indicated that sequencing depth was expected to affect the degree of clonotype sharing among donors. Estimated clonotype richness was generally larger for naive than for memory subsets. Compared with non-shared clonotypes, the clonotypes found in all four sorted-subset donors had higher generation probabilities. Rarefaction of sorted-subset datasets indicated incomplete sequencing despite the large sequencing depth.

The germline V gene encodes CDR1 GTSNPN and CDR2 SVGIG (reference sequence). The CDR3 numbers 14 residues from cysteine through phenylalanine. The kept DNA is CDR3 alone, 42 bases in frame from the first base. The trim is 4 bases for V and 8 bases for J, with a gap of 20 bases between the germline ends. The donors were healthy, HIV-negative adults with no recently reported acute infections or vaccinations. Every donor was a Caucasian adult residing in Nashville, Tennessee, USA. CD4+ T cells were enriched by magnetic negative selection; naive cells were then positively selected on CD45RA, and the negative fraction formed the memory subset. After blood collection by leukapheresis, PBMCs were isolated using Ficoll-Histopaque density gradient centrifugation and then cryopreserved in the vapor phase of liquid nitrogen. Analytical flow cytometry was used to check the purity and quantity of every magnetically sorted T cell population. From each sorted fraction, genomic DNA was isolated and quantified by UV absorbance on a Nanodrop 2000c.

Using the deep immunoSEQ assay, multiplex PCR amplified TCR CDR3 regions from genomic DNA. Extracted genomic DNA from each cell subset was distributed evenly across all wells of several immunoSEQ 96-well plates, and each plate was treated as a replicate. Each replicate PCR for sorted subsets received roughly 0.2 ug genomic DNA, equal to about 30,000 T cell genomes. The purified libraries were quantified using a Qubit 3.0 fluorometer, sized with a Bioanalyzer 2100, and then quantified again using the KAPA Library Quantification kit. A separate single-read 150-cycle Illumina NextSeq 550 flow cell was used to sequence each immunoSEQ 96-well plate. The published analysis was carried out like this. The immunoSEQ output contained only junctional sequences without quality scores, so filtering could not match that applied to full-length reads. To assign V/J genes and CDR3, sequences were annotated against IMGT germline references using PyIR, a Python wrapper for IgBLAST v1.9. Reads were removed for weak V/J assignments (E-value above 1e-6), missing CDR3, stop codons, out-of-frame junctions, or ambiguous translated residues. V3J clonotypes were defined by identical inferred V gene, J gene, and CDR3 amino acid sequence. The percentage overlap between two repertoires was calculated by dividing the number of shared unique clonotypes by the size of the smaller repertoire. Three approaches were used to assess repertoire richness: RTK rarefaction, the Chao1 estimator, and Recon v2.1 estimates of unobserved clonotypes. OLGA was used to compute generation probabilities for all TCRbeta clonotypes that the gDNA method yielded from a few donors. Here the immuneACCESS table is served through TCRdb, limited to in-frame sequences with V and J called. Missing clones are a known gap in these copies; in checked studies unresolved V genes cover under half, and the rest lacks a known reason. D and trimming were read from the DNA, whereas the V and J calls and clone size are those reported in that table. The sample profile shows 2 million to 2.5 million clones; around 93% of them were found once. Of the sample, around 0.38% is held by the ten largest clones.

Concerning this clone itself: Which antigen it targets is not known. Base-call qualities are not available, and no considerably larger clone is one nucleotide away.

The source material was naive CD4+ T cells from PBMCs. This specimen's cell subset or site label, per the study, means: CD45RA+ positively selected. The receptor comes from a man in his late teens or twenties in good health. Some clones in this sample may be carry-over from other donors' samples. Here the chain combines TRBV30 and TRBJ1-2; the D gene is perhaps TRBD1, from 5 matching bases. The DNA sequence reads TGTGCCTGGACACCACCCCCGGGGCCGCGAGGCTACACCTTC. It translates as CAWTPPPGPRGYTF.